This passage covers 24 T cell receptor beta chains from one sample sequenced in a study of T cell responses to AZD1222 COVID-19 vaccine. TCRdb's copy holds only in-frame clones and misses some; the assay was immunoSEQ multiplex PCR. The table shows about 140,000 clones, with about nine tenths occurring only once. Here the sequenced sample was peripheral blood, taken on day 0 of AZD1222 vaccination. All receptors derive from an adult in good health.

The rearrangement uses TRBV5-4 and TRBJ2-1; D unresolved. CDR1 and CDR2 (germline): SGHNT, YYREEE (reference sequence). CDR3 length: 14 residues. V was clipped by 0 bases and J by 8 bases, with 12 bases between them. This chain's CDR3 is CASSLDGQIDEQFF. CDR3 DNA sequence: TGTGCCAGCAGCTTGGATGGGCAGATCGATGAGCAGTTCTTC.

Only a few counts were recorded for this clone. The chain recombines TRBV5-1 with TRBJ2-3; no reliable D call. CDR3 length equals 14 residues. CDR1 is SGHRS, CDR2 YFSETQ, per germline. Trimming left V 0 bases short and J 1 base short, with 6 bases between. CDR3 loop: CASSLVTGTDTQYF. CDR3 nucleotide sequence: TGCGCCAGCAGCTTGGTAACAGGCACAGATACGCAGTATTTT. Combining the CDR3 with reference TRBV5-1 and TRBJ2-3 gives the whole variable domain KAGVTQTPRYLIKTRGQQVTLSCSPISGHRSVSWYQQTPGQGLQFLFEYFSETQRNKGNFPGRFSGRQFSNSRSEMNVSTLELGDSALYLCASSLVTGTDTQYFGPGTRLTVL.

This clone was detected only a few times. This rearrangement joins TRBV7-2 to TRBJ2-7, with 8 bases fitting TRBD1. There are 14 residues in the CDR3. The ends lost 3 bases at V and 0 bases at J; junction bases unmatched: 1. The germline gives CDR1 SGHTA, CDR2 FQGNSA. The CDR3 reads CASSFDRGSYEQYF. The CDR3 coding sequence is TGTGCCAGCAGCTTCGACAGGGGCTCCTACGAGCAGTACTTC.

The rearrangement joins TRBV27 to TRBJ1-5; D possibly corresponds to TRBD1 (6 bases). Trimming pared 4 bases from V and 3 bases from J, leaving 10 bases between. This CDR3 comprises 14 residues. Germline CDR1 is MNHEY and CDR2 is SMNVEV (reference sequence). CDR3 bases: TGTGCCAGCAGTTCGGACAGAATCAATCAGCCCCAGCATTTT. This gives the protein CASSSDRINQPQHF.

The CDR3 region is CATGTGGGYGYTF. For the CDR3, the DNA is TGTGCCACCGGAACAGGGGGCGGCTATGGCTACACCTTC. The chain links TRBV6-5 to TRBJ1-2; 9 bases agree with TRBD1. The CDR3 extends over 13 amino acids. V dropped 10 bases and J dropped 4; count of bases not matched to a gene: 7. Germline assignment: CDR1 MNHEY and CDR2 SVGAGI.

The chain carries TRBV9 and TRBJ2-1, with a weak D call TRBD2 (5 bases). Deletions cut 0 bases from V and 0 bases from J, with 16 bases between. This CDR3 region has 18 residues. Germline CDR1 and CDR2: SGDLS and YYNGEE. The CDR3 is CASSVAPLGASSYNEQFF. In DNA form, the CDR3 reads TGTGCCAGCAGCGTAGCCCCATTGGGAGCGAGCTCCTACAATGAGCAGTTCTTC.

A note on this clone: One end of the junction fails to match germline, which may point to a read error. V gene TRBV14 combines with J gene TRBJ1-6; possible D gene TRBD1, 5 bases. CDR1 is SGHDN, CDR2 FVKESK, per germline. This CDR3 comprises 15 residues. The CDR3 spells CASRQGGGENSPLHF. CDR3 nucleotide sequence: TGTGCCAGCAGACAAGGCGGGGGAGAGAATTCACCCCTCCACTTT.

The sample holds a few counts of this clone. Here the CDR3 DNA reads TGTGCCAGCAGGGGGGACCGGGAACCCCTCCACTTT. It translates to CASRGDREPLHF. The chain combines TRBV2 with TRBJ1-6; D possibly corresponds to TRBD1 (5 bases). Germline-derived CDR1 and CDR2 are SNHLY and FYNNEI. V gave up 6 bases and J gave up 12 bases, with 12 bases separating them. The CDR3 spans 12 residues.

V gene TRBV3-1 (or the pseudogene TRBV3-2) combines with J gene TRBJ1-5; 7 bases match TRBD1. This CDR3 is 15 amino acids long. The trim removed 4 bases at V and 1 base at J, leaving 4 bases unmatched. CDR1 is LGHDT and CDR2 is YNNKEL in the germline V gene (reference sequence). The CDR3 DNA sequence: TGTGCCAGCAGCCCCGACAGGGAGAGCAATCAGCCCCAGCATTTT. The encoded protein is CASSPDRESNQPQHF.

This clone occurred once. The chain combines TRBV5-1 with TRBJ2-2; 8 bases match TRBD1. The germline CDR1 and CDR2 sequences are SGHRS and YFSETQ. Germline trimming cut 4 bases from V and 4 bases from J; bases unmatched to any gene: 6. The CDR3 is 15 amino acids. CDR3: CASSTRTGRTGELFF. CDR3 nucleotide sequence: TGCGCCAGCAGCACTCGGACAGGGCGCACCGGGGAGCTGTTTTTT.

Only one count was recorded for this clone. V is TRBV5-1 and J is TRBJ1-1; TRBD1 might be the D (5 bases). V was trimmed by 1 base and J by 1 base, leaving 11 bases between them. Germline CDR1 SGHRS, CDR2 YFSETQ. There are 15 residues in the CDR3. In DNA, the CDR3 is TGCGCCAGCAGCTTGCAGCCAGGGAAGAACACTGAAGCTTTCTTT. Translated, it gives CASSLQPGKNTEAFF.

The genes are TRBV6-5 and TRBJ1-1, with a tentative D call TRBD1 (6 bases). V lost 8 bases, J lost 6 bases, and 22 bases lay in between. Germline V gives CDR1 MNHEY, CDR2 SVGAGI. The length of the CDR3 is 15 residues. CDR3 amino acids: CASDKIQGYGAEAFF. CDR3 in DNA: TGTGCCAGCGATAAAATACAGGGTTACGGCGCTGAAGCTTTCTTT.

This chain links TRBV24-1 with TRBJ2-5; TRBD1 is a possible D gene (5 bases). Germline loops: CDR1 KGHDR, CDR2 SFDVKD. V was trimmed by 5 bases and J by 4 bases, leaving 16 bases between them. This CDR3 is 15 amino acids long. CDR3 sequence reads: CATSVPFGAGETQYF. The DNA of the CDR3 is TGTGCCACCAGTGTCCCTTTTGGGGCCGGAGAGACCCAGTACTTC.

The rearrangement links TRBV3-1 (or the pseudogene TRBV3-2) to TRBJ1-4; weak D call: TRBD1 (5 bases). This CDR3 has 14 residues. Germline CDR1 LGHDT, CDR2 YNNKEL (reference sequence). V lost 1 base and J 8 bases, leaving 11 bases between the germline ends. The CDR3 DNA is TGTGCCAGCAGCCAAGTTGGAGGGGACGAAAAACTGTTTTTT. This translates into CASSQVGGDEKLFF.

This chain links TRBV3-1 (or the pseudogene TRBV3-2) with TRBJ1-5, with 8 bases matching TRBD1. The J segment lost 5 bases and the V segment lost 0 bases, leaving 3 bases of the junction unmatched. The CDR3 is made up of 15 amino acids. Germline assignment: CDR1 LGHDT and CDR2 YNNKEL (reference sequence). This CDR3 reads CASSQEGTGYQPQHF. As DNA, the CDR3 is TGTGCCAGCAGCCAAGAGGGGACAGGCTATCAGCCCCAGCATTTT.

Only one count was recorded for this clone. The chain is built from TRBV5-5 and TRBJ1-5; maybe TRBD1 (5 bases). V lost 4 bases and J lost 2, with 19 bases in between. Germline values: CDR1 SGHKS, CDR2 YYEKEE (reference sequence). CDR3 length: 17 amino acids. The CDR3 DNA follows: TGTGCCAGCAGCCGCGGGGGTGGGGAGTTAGGCAATCAGCCCCAGCATTTT. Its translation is CASSRGGGELGNQPQHF. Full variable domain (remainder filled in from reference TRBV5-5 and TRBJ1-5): DAGVTQSPTHLIKTRGQQVTLRCSPISGHKSVSWYQQVLGQGPQFIFQYYEKEERGRGNFPDRFSARQFPNYSSELNVNALLLGDSALYLCASSRGGGELGNQPQHFGDGTRLSIL.

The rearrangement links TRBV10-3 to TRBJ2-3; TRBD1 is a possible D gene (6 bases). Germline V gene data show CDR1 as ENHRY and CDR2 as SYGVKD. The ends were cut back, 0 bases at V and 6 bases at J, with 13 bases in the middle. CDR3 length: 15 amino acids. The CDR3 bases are TGTGCCATCAGTGAGTCGACCCAGGGGTTTGATACGCAGTATTTT. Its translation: CAISESTQGFDTQYF.

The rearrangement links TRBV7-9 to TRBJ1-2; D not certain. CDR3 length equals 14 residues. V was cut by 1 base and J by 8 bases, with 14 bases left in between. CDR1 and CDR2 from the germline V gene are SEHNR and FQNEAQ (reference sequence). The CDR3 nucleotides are TGTGCCAGCAGCTTAGGGCAACCCACGGGAGGCTACACCTTC. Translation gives CASSLGQPTGGYTF.

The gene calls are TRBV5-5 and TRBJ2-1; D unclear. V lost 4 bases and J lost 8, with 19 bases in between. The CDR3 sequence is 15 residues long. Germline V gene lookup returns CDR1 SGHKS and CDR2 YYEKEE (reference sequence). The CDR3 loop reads CASSLPPPRRDEQFF. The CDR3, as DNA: TGTGCCAGCAGCCTGCCACCTCCCCGACGGGATGAGCAGTTCTTC.

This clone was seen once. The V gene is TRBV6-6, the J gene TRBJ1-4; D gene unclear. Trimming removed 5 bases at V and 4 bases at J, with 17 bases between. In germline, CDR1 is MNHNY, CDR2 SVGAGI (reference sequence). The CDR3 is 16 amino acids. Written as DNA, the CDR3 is TGTGCCAGCAGTCGATTTCGTGGTACTGATAATGAAAAACTGTTTTTT. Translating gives CASSRFRGTDNEKLFF.

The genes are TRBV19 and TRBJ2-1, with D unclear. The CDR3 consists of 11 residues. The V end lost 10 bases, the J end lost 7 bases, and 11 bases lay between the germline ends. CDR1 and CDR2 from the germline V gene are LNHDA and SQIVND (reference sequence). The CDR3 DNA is TGTGCCACCTTATCCGGGAATGAGCAGTTCTTC. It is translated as CATLSGNEQFF. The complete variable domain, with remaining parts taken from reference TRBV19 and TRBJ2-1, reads DGGITQSPKYLFRKEGQNVTLSCEQNLNHDAMYWYRQDPGQGLRLIYYSQIVNDFQKGDIAEGYSVSREKKESFPLTVTSAQKNPTAFYLCATLSGNEQFFGPGTRLTVL.

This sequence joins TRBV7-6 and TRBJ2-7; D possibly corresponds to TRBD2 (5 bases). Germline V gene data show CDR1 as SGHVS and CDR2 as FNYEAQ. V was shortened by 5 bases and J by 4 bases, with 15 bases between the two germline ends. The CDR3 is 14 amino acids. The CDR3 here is CASSPGEGSYEQYF. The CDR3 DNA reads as TGTGCCAGCAGCCCCGGAGAGGGATCGTACGAGCAGTACTTC.

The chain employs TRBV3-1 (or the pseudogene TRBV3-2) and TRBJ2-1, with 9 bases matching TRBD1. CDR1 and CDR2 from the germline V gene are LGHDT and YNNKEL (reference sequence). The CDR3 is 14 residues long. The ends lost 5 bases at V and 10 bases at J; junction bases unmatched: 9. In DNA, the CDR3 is TGTGCCAGCAGCAGTCCCGGGACAGGGTCCGAGCAGTTCTTC. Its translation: CASSSPGTGSEQFF.

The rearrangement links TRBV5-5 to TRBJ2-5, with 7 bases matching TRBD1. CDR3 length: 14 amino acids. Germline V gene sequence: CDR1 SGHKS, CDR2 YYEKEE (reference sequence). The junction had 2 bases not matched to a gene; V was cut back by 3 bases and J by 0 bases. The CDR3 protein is CASSSQGYQETQYF. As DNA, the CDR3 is TGTGCCAGCAGCTCACAGGGGTACCAAGAGACCCAGTACTTC.